This is a list of T cell receptor beta chains from one sample in a study of T-cell reconstitution after alpha-beta-depleted transplantation in children. TCRdb re-analysed the PCR reads in MiXCR, keeping a single row per CDR3 protein. The data contain about 640,000 distinct CDR3 sequences, about 15% of them singletons. The source was PBMCs from the stem cell graft donor, collected from the stem cell graft. These receptors were collected from a human donor who donated a stem cell graft to a child with acute myeloid leukemia. Each CDR3 is given with its conserved first and last residue. D genes are given only for firm matches. The listing skips clone size in some rows; elsewhere it reads once, few, many or a size class.

. few TRBJ1-1 TRBV19 TGTGCCAGCAGTCCCTCCGGGCAGAACACTGAAGCTTTCTTT CASSPSGQNTEAFF
. many TRBJ2-5 TRBV7-2 TGTGCCAGCAGCTCTACCTTCGTAGAGACCCAGTACTTC CASSSTFVETQYF
. . TRBJ2-5 TRBV7-9 TGTGCCAGTAGTAGCCAGGGAGTCGAGACCCAGTACTTC CASSSQGVETQYF
. . TRBJ2-5 TRBV13 TGTGCCAGCAGTGCATCGACATTTCAAGAGACCCAGTACTTC CASSASTFQETQYF
TRBD1 . TRBJ2-2 TRBV20-1 TGCAGTGCTAGACCGCTGTCTGAGGGGGCCAACACCGGGGAGCTGTTTTTT CSARPLSEGANTGELFF
TRBD2 . TRBJ2-1 TRBV20-1 TGCAGTGCTAGAGCGGGGGGAGGTAAGCAGTTCTTC CSARAGGGKQFF
TRBD2 many TRBJ2-1 TRBV20-1 TGCAGTGCTGCCCCACTAGCCCAGACTAGCGGAAGCTCCTACAATGAGCAGTTCTTC CSAAPLAQTSGSSYNEQFF
. many TRBJ2-1 TRBV20-1 TGCAGTGCTAGAGATGATGCGAAGCAGTTCTTC CSARDDAKQFF
. few TRBJ1-1 TRBV6-2/TRBV6-3 TGTGCCAGCAGAGAATCGGGGTATAGCACTGAAGCTTTCTTT CASRESGYSTEAFF
TRBD1 once TRBJ1-2 TRBV4-3 TGCGCCAGCAGCGGATGGGACAGGGAAAACCCTAACTATGGCTACACCTTC CASSGWDRENPNYGYTF
. . TRBJ2-5 TRBV7-2 TGTGCCAGCAGCTGGTCCCCTCAAGAGACCCAGTACTTC CASSWSPQETQYF
. many TRBJ1-2 TRBV12-3/TRBV12-4 TGTGCCAGCAGGGGACATCCGAACTATGGCTACACCTTC CASRGHPNYGYTF
. . TRBJ2-2 TRBV7-2 TGTGCCAGCAGCTTATCTCGCGCGAACACCGGGGAGCTGTTTTTT CASSLSRANTGELFF
. . TRBJ1-1 TRBV7-2 TGTGCCAGCAGCTTAGTCCGGAAGGGTGACACTGAAGCTTTCTTT CASSLVRKGDTEAFF
. many TRBJ1-1 TRBV20-1 TGCAGTGTATCATTGGGGGAGTGGGACACTGAAGCTTTCTTT CSVSLGEWDTEAFF
. . TRBJ1-1 TRBV12-3/TRBV12-4 TGTGCCAGCAGTGGCGGAGGAAGCACTGAAGCTTTCTTT CASSGGGSTEAFF
. . TRBJ2-1 TRBV4-1 TGCGCCAGCAGCCAGACGGGGGGCCGTCGAAGCTCCTACAATGAGCAGTTCTTC CASSQTGGRRSSYNEQFF
. . TRBJ2-1 TRBV15 TGTGCCACCAGCAGAGGGATCACTTCCTCCTACAATGAGCAGTTCTTC CATSRGITSSYNEQFF
TRBD2 few TRBJ2-1 TRBV7-9 TGTGCCAGCAGCCACGGACTAGCGGACAATGAGCAGTTCTTC CASSHGLADNEQFF
TRBD2 few TRBJ2-7 TRBV4-3 TGCGCCAGCAGCCAATTTAGCGGGGCTGCCTACGAGCAGTACTTC CASSQFSGAAYEQYF
. many TRBJ1-2 TRBV12-3/TRBV12-4 TGTGCCAGCAGTACGTACTATGGCTACACCTTC CASSTYYGYTF
. . TRBJ2-7 TRBV14 TGTGCCAGCAGCCAAGGTCCCTCACACACAGGGTTCAGCTCCTACGAGCAGTACTTC CASSQGPSHTGFSSYEQYF
TRBD2 . TRBJ2-1 TRBV4-2 TGTGCCAGCTCTCGACTAGCGGGGGGGACCTACAATGAGCAGTTCTTC CASSRLAGGTYNEQFF
TRBD1 once TRBJ2-2 TRBV15 TGTGCCACCAGCAGAAATGGACAGGTGGACACCGGGGAGCTGTTTTTT CATSRNGQVDTGELFF
. many TRBJ1-5 TRBV11-1 TGTGCCAGCAGCTTATGGGACGCCCCTTCGGGTCAGCCCCAGCATTTT CASSLWDAPSGQPQHF
TRBD1 few TRBJ1-6 TRBV7-9 TGTGCCAGCAGCCGACAGGGGGGATCACCCCTCCACTTT CASSRQGGSPLHF
. few TRBJ1-2 TRBV10-1 TGCGCCAGCAGTGAGGCAGTGGGCTATGGCTACACCTTC CASSEAVGYGYTF
TRBD1 . TRBJ2-1 TRBV6-2/TRBV6-3 TGTGCCAGCAGTTATAAGAAGGGGGCAATATCTCGGAACTACAATGAGCAGTTCTTC CASSYKKGAISRNYNEQFF
. few TRBJ2-4 TRBV12-3/TRBV12-4 TGTGCCAGCAGTTTTGAAGGGAACATTCAGTACTTC CASSFEGNIQYF
. many TRBJ2-5 TRBV6-1 TGTGCCAGCAGCCCGGGACCATGGGAGACCCAGTACTTC CASSPGPWETQYF
. . TRBJ1-1 TRBV20-1 TGCAGTGCTAGAGTTGGGGCGGCGAACACTGAAGCTTTCTTT CSARVGAANTEAFF
TRBD2 few TRBJ2-3 TRBV20-1 TGCAGTGCCTCAATGCGGGGGGCAGGCACAGATACGCAGTATTTT CSASMRGAGTDTQYF
. many TRBJ2-1 TRBV20-1 TGCAGTGCTAGTCTCGCGCGGACTCCCCGAAGTGAGCAGTTCTTC CSASLARTPRSEQFF
. . TRBJ2-7 TRBV7-2 TGTGCCAGCAGCTTAAGTTTTGGCGGAGCCTACGAGCAGTACTTC CASSLSFGGAYEQYF
TRBD1 . TRBJ2-7 TRBV4-3 TGCGCCAGCGGCCAAGGACAGGGGCTATACGAGCAGTACTTC CASGQGQGLYEQYF
. . TRBJ2-3 TRBV4-3 TGCGCCAGCAGCCAACATTCGGGGGGCCTAAGCACAGATACGCAGTATTTT CASSQHSGGLSTDTQYF
TRBD2 . TRBJ2-4 TRBV7-2 TGTGCCAGCAGCTTGGGAGGGGCGACAGTAGCCAAAAACATTCAGTACTTC CASSLGGATVAKNIQYF
. . TRBJ1-4 TRBV7-9 TGTGCCAGCAGCTTCCAAGGGGGGCGCGGTGAAAAACTGTTTTTT CASSFQGGRGEKLFF
TRBD1 . TRBJ2-7 TRBV7-2 TGTGCCAGCAGCGCCCCTGACAGGGGGCACACCTACGAGCAGTACTTC CASSAPDRGHTYEQYF
TRBD1 many TRBJ1-6 TRBV20-1 TGCAGTGCTAGAGACACCGGACAGGGGGGGAATTCACCCCTCCACTTT CSARDTGQGGNSPLHF
. . TRBJ2-3 TRBV3-1 TGTGCCACGAGAGCAACTAGCACAGATACGCAGTATTTT CATRATSTDTQYF
. many TRBJ1-2 TRBV20-1 TGCAGTGCTAGTCCCCGGGGGGGCTACACCTTC CSASPRGGYTF
. . TRBJ1-2 TRBV28 TGTGCCAGCAGTTTTCCCTCGCAGGAGTCCTATGGCTACACCTTC CASSFPSQESYGYTF
. many TRBJ2-6 TRBV7-2 TGTGCCAGCAGCTTAGTGGCTACCACCAACGTCCTGACTTTC CASSLVATTNVLTF
TRBD2 many TRBJ2-1 TRBV20-1 TGCAGTGCTAGAGATGGCACTAGCGGGGCTCATGAGCAGTTCTTC CSARDGTSGAHEQFF
. many TRBJ1-2 TRBV12-3/TRBV12-4 TGTGCCAGCAGTTTCCAGGATTTCTATGGCTACACCTTC CASSFQDFYGYTF
TRBD1 many TRBJ1-5 TRBV5-1 TGCGCCAGCAGCTTACAGGGGCAGGGGCAGCCCCAGCATTTT CASSLQGQGQPQHF
TRBD1 . TRBJ1-2 TRBV7-2 TGTGCCAGCAGCTTAGGTTTCGGGACAGCATATGGCTACACCTTC CASSLGFGTAYGYTF
. few TRBJ2-1 TRBV18 TGTGCCAGCTCCCGAGGGGTGGACAATGAGCAGTTCTTC CASSRGVDNEQFF
. . TRBJ1-2 TRBV20-1 TGCAGTGCTAGAGATCCTGTGTCAGGCGGCCCCTATGGCTACACCTTC CSARDPVSGGPYGYTF
TRBD1 . TRBJ1-1 TRBV12-3/TRBV12-4 TGTGCCAGCAGCCCCGGGACAGTATCTGAAGCTTTCTTT CASSPGTVSEAFF